These 22 T cell receptor beta chains share one sample of origin, sequenced in a study of control samples from healthy donors and cancer patients. Using immunoSEQ multiplex PCR, the repertoire was profiled, and TCRdb retains in-frame clones only, with some absent. The data contain about 120,000 clones, approximately 87% of them seen just once; the ten biggest clones take up about 12%. Sequenced material: blood. These receptors all stem from a man between 25 and 39 years old in good health.

DNA of the CDR3: TGTGCCACCAGCCCGGGACCGAGCTCTGGAAACACCATATATTTT. It translates to CATSPGPSSGNTIYF. The chain is built from TRBV15 and TRBJ1-3; possible D gene TRBD1, 5 bases. The CDR3 has 15 residues. V shed 5 bases and J shed 0 bases, with 11 bases lying between them. From germline, CDR1 is LNHNV and CDR2 YYDKDF (reference sequence).

The gene calls are TRBV11-2 and TRBJ1-2; D is perhaps TRBD1 (6 bases). This CDR3 has 14 residues. The ends were cut back, 3 bases at V and 8 bases at J, with 16 bases in the middle. Per the germline V gene, CDR1 is SGHAT and CDR2 is FQNNGV. This chain's CDR3 is CASSLGQGPEGYTF. As DNA, the CDR3 is TGTGCCAGCAGCTTGGGGCAGGGGCCTGAAGGCTACACCTTC.

The gene calls are TRBV5-4 and TRBJ2-1, with TRBD1 matching 10 bases. V gave up 10 bases and J gave up 7 bases; unmatched junction bases: 11. The CDR3 loop spans 14 amino acids. The germline V gene has CDR1 SGHNT and CDR2 YYREEE (reference sequence). The CDR3 sequence: CAGGTGVSLNEQFF. CDR3 nucleotide sequence: TGTGCCGGGGGGACAGGGGTGAGTTTGAATGAGCAGTTCTTC.

This chain uses TRBV5-4 with TRBJ2-4; TRBD2 matches 9 bases. Germline loops: CDR1 SGHNT, CDR2 YYREEE (reference sequence). Trimming removed 2 bases from V and 1 base from J; junction bases left unmatched: 4. CDR3 length: 16 residues. CDR3 nucleotides: TGTGCCAGCAGCTTCAGCGGGGGGCGGGCCAAAAACATTCAGTACTTC. Translation: CASSFSGGRAKNIQYF.

This chain connects TRBV6-2 or TRBV6-3 to TRBJ1-2; no clear D. The CDR3 loop spans 14 amino acids. The V end lost 0 bases, the J end lost 4 bases, and 9 bases lay between the germline ends. Germline V gives CDR1 MNHEY, CDR2 SVGEGT. In DNA form, the CDR3 reads TGTGCCAGCAGTTACTCAGTCAGCTCCTATGGCTACACCTTC. It translates to CASSYSVSSYGYTF.

In this sample, this clone turned up once. The V and J genes are TRBV4-2 and TRBJ1-5; no clear D gene. Trimming removed 4 bases at V and 7 bases at J, with 11 bases between. CDR3 length equals 13 residues. The germline V gene encodes CDR1 LGHNA and CDR2 YNFKEQ. In nucleotides, the CDR3 is TGTGCCAGCAGCCCCGGGGAGTGGCAGCCCCAGCATTTT. It is translated as CASSPGEWQPQHF.

The chain employs TRBV7-2 and TRBJ1-5; D is perhaps TRBD1 (6 bases). The length of the CDR3 is 14 residues. V was shortened by 1 base and J by 4 bases, with 8 bases between the two germline ends. CDR1 and CDR2 (germline): SGHTA, FQGNSA. The CDR3 region is CASSLEGQNQPQHF. CDR3 nucleotides: TGTGCCAGCAGCTTAGAAGGACAGAATCAGCCCCAGCATTTT.

There are a few counts of this clone. This chain joins TRBV5-1 and TRBJ1-1, with a weak D call TRBD1 (6 bases). The CDR3 length is 15 residues. The germline V gene encodes CDR1 SGHRS and CDR2 YFSETQ. The germline V and J ends were trimmed by 2 bases and 4 bases, with 15 bases remaining between them. The CDR3 DNA reads TGCGCCAGCAGCTTTGACAGCCAGGGGACCACTGAAGCTTTCTTT. It encodes CASSFDSQGTTEAFF.

The chain is built from TRBV18 and TRBJ2-4; D remains unclear. V shed 1 base and J shed 0 bases, with 19 bases lying between them. Germline loops: CDR1 KGHSH, CDR2 LQKENI. The length of the CDR3 is 19 residues. CDR3 region: CASSPLYWGTALAKNIQYF. The CDR3 coding sequence is TGTGCCAGCTCACCACTGTATTGGGGTACAGCCCTAGCCAAAAACATTCAGTACTTC.

This sequence joins TRBV5-4 and TRBJ2-1, with D unresolved. With 2 bases removed from V and 5 bases from J, the gap between germline ends came to 5 bases. The CDR3 runs to 12 residues. Looked up from germline, CDR1 is SGHNT and CDR2 is YYREEE (reference sequence). In DNA form, the CDR3 reads TGTGCCAGCAGCTTTCAAGACAATGAGCAGTTCTTC. The encoded protein is CASSFQDNEQFF.

CDR3 in amino acids: CASRGTSGGAPSSYNEQFF. Written as DNA, the CDR3 is TGCGCCAGCAGGGGGACTAGCGGGGGGGCCCCCAGCTCCTACAATGAGCAGTTCTTC. The chain links TRBV10-2 to TRBJ2-1, with 16 nucleotides matching TRBD2. Per germline, CDR1 WSHSY and CDR2 SAAADI. V shed 6 bases, J shed 0 bases, and the junction held 8 bases outside the gene matches. This CDR3 has 19 residues.

This sequence joins TRBV7-8 and TRBJ1-2; D might be TRBD1 (5 bases). V was shortened by 1 base and J by 0 bases, with 15 bases between the two germline ends. This CDR3 has 17 amino acids. The V gene's germline CDR1 is SGHVS and CDR2 FQNEAQ. The CDR3 reads CASSLGGRVGANYGYTF. The DNA of the CDR3 is TGTGCCAGCAGCTTAGGAGGCAGGGTAGGGGCTAACTATGGCTACACCTTC.

This chain uses TRBV24-1 with TRBJ2-7; no firm D call. The CDR3 is made up of 12 amino acids. From germline, CDR1 is KGHDR and CDR2 SFDVKD. The germline V and J ends were trimmed by 1 base and 6 bases, with 6 bases remaining between them. This CDR3 reads CATSDFSSEQYF. The CDR3 nucleotides are TGTGCCACCAGTGATTTCTCGAGCGAGCAGTACTTC.

The chain carries TRBV4-1 and TRBJ1-5; TRBD1 is a possible D gene (5 bases). Trimming left V 2 bases short and J 5 bases short, with 13 bases between. The germline V gene has CDR1 MGHRA and CDR2 YSYEKL. The CDR3 covers 15 residues. The CDR3 nucleotides read TGCGCCAGCAGCCAATCAGAAGGGGCATATCAGCCCCAGCATTTT. Protein product: CASSQSEGAYQPQHF.

This clone was seen more than once but under ten times. The chain joins TRBV7-2 to TRBJ2-7; 9 bases fit TRBD2. Germline loops: CDR1 SGHTA, CDR2 FQGNSA. V shed 1 base and J 3 bases; nucleotides not matched to a gene: 4. The CDR3 is 15 residues long. The CDR3 nucleotides read TGTGCCAGCAGCTTAGAGCGGGGGGATGACTACGAGCAGTACGTC. Translating gives CASSLERGDDYEQYV.

The chain employs TRBV27 and TRBJ2-5; TRBD2 agrees at 8 bases. The CDR3 has 13 amino acids. V lost 8 bases to trimming and J lost 4 bases; unmatched junction nucleotides: 6. In germline, CDR1 is MNHEY, CDR2 SMNVEV (reference sequence). The CDR3 bases are TGTGCCAGCGGCCCGGGGGGGATAGAGACCCAGTACTTC. This encodes CASGPGGIETQYF.

The chain recombines TRBV7-9 with TRBJ1-1; D is unclear. Trimming removed 5 bases at V and 5 bases at J, with 12 bases between. Germline lookup yields CDR1 SEHNR and CDR2 FQNEAQ (reference sequence). CDR3 length equals 13 residues. CDR3 in amino acids: CASSPRVGTEAFF. CDR3 nucleotide sequence: TGTGCCAGCAGCCCTCGGGTGGGGACTGAAGCTTTCTTT.

V is TRBV6-6 and J is TRBJ1-2, with D maybe TRBD1 (6 bases). The CDR3 loop spans 21 amino acids. Trimming left V 6 bases short and J 0 bases short, with 32 bases between. Germline V lookup: CDR1 MNHNY, CDR2 SVGAGI (reference sequence). The CDR3 sequence is CASSPRGTPRSLYLANYGYTF. The DNA of the CDR3 is TGTGCCAGCAGCCCCCGTGGGACACCCCGTAGTCTGTATTTAGCTAACTATGGCTACACCTTC.

The CDR3 nucleotides are TGTGCCAGCAGTTACTACATAGGAGGAGTAGGAAGGGCCGGGGAGCTGTTTTTT. Translation gives CASSYYIGGVGRAGELFF. The genes are TRBV28 and TRBJ2-2; a weak D match, TRBD2 (5 bases). This CDR3 region has 18 residues. Trimming cost V 4 bases and J 6 bases, with 24 bases left between them. Germline loops: CDR1 MDHEN, CDR2 SYDVKM.

V usage is TRBV7-3 and J usage is TRBJ2-1; D perhaps matches TRBD1 (7 bases). From germline, CDR1 is SGHTA and CDR2 FQGTGA. CDR3 length equals 18 residues. Trimming removed 4 bases at V and 0 bases at J, with 19 bases between. In nucleotides, the CDR3 is TGTGCCAGCAGCTGGGACAGCCAAGGGGGGAGCTCCTACAATGAGCAGTTCTTC. Protein sequence: CASSWDSQGGSSYNEQFF. The full variable domain, with the rest looked up from reference TRBV7-3 and TRBJ2-1, is GAGVSQTPSNKVTEKGKYVELRCDPISGHTALYWYRQSLGQGPEFLIYFQGTGAADDSGLPNDRFFAVRPEGSVSTLKIQRTERGDSAVYLCASSWDSQGGSSYNEQFFGPGTRLTVL.

This clone was counted once. The chain is built from TRBV6-5 and TRBJ2-3; 11 bases line up with TRBD1. Losses at the gene ends were 6 bases for V and 2 bases for J; bases not matched to a gene: 4. The germline gives CDR1 MNHEY, CDR2 SVGAGI. The CDR3 has 15 amino acids. DNA of the CDR3: TGTGCCAGCAGAGGGACAGGGGGACACACAGATACGCAGTATTTT. Its translation: CASRGTGGHTDTQYF.

Comment on this clone: Sequence at one end of the junction differs from germline and may be a read error. The chain carries TRBV2 and TRBJ2-3, with no clear D. The CDR3 loop spans 11 amino acids. From germline, CDR1 is SNHLY and CDR2 FYNNEI. CDR3 sequence (DNA): TGTGCCAGCAGTCCGAGAATGGACCTCCTTTTT. Encoded protein: CASSPRMDLLF.